What follows is one TCR beta chain and its context. The CDR3 has 20 residues. Germline lookup yields CDR1 MNHEY and CDR2 SMNVEV (reference sequence). The V gene end was trimmed by 0 bases and the J gene end by 0 bases; junction bases not matched to a gene: 17. Original processing notes: Reference gene primer amplification in the assay estimated nucleated cell counts. Using immunoSEQ multiplex PCR, the repertoire was profiled, and TCRdb retains in-frame clones only, with some absent. That table supplies the V and J calls and clone size; D and trimming were determined from the DNA. The sample has about 44,000 clones, 87% seen once; the top ten hold around 25%. These data belong to a study of blood T cell repertoires in COVID-19. Study at large: Samples came from the United States, Italy and Spain, spanning acute and convalescent COVID-19.

V usage is TRBV27 and J usage is TRBJ2-7; 7 nucleotides line up with TRBD1. Sequenced: peripheral blood. The sequence derives from a woman aged 80 or over in a cohort sampled during active or convalescent COVID-19. The CDR3 is CASSLSFGGQKVLYSYEQYF. The CDR3 DNA follows: TGTGCCAGCAGTTTATCGTTTGGGGGACAGAAAGTTTTATACTCCTACGAGCAGTACTTC.